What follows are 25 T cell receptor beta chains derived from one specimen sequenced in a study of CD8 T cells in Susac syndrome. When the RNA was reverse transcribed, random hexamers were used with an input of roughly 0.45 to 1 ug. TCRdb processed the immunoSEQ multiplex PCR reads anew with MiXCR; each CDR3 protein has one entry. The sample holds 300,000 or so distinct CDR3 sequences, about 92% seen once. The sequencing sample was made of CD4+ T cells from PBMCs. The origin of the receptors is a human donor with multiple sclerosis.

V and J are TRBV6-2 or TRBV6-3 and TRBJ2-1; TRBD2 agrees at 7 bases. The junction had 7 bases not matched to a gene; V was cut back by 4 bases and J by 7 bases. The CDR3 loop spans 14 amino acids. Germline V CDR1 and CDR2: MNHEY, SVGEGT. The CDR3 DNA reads TGTGCCAGCAGTTCCGAGGGAGGGCAGAATGAGCAGTTCTTC. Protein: CASSSEGGQNEQFF.

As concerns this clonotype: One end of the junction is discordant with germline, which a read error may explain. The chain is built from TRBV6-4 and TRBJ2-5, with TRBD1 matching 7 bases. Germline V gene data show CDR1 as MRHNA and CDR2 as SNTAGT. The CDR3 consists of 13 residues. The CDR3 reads CASSRDSQETQYF. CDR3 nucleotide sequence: TGCGCCAGCAGTCGGGACAGCCAAGAGACCCAGTACTTC.

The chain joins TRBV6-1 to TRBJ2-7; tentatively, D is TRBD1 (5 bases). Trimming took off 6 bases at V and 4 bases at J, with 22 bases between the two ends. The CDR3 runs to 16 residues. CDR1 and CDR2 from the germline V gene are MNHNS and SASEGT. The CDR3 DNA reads TGTGCCAGCAGATCTCCTACCGACAGCCCCCGATACGAGCAGTACTTC. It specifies CASRSPTDSPRYEQYF.

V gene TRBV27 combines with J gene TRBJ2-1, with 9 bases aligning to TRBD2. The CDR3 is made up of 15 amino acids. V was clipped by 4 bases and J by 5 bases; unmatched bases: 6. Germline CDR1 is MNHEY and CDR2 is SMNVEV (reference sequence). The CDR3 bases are TGTGCCAGCAGTTACGCCGGGACTAGCAACAATGAGCAGTTCTTC. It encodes CASSYAGTSNNEQFF.

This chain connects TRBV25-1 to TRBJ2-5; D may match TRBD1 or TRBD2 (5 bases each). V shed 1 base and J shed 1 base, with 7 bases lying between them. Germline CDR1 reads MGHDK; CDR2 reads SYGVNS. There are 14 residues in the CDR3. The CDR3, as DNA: TGTGCCAGCAGTGAATTTGGGGGCCAAGAGACCCAGTACTTC. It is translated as CASSEFGGQETQYF.

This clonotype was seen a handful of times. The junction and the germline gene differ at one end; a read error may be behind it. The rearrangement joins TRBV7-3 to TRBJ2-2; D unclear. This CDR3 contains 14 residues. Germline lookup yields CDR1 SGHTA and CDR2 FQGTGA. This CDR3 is CASSLGRNTGELFF. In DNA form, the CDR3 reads TGTGCTAGCAGCTTAGGGCGGAACACCGGGGAGCTGTTTTTT.

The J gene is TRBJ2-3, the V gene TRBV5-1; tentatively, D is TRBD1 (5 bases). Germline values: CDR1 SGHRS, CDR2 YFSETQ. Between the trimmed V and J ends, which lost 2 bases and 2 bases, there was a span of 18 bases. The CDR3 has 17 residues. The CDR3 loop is CASSFRRQQTTTDTQYF. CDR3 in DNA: TGCGCCAGCAGCTTCCGCCGACAGCAGACAACCACAGATACGCAGTATTTT.

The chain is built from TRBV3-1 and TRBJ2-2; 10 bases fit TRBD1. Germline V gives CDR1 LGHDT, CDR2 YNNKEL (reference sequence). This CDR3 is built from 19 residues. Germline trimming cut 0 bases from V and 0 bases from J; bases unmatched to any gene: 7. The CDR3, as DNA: TGTGCCAGCAGCCAAGATTCGGGGACAGGGGCCTCGAACACCGGGGAGCTGTTTTTT. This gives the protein CASSQDSGTGASNTGELFF.

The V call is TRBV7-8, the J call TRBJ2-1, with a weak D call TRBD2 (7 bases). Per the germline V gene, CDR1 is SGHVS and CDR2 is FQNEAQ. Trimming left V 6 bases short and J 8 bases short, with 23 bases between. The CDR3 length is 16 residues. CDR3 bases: TGTGCCAGCAGATACGAGCGGGGCAGGGGATTAGATGAGCAGTTCTTC. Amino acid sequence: CASRYERGRGLDEQFF.

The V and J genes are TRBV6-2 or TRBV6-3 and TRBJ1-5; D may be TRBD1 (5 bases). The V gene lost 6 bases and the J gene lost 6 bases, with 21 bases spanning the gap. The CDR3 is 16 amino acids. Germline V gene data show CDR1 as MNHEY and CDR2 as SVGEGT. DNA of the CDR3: TGTGCCAGCAGCTCCTTGGGGCTAAGGGGAGCTCAGCCCCAGCATTTT. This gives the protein CASSSLGLRGAQPQHF.

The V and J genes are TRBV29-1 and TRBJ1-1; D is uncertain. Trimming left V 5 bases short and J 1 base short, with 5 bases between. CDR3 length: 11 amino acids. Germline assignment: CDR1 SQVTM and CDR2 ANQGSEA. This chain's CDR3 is CSVRPNTEAFF. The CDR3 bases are TGCAGCGTTAGGCCGAACACTGAAGCTTTCTTT.

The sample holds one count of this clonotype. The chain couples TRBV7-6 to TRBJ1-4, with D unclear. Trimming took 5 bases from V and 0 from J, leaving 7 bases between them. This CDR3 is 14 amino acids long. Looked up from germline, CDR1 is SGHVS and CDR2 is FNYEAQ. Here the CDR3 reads CASSLSPTNEKLFF. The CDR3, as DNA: TGTGCCAGCAGCCTATCTCCAACTAATGAAAAACTGTTTTTT.

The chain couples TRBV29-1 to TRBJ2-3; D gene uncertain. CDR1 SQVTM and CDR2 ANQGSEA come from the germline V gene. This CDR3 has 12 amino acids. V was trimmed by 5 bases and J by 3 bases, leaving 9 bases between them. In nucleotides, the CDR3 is TGCAGCGTTTCACGCCAGACAGATACGCAGTATTTT. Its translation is CSVSRQTDTQYF.

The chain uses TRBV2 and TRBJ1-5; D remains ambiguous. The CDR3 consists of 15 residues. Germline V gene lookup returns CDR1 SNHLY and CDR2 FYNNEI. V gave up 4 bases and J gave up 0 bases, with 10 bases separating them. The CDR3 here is CASSGKAPSNQPQHF. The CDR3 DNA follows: TGTGCCAGCAGTGGAAAGGCCCCTAGCAATCAGCCCCAGCATTTT.

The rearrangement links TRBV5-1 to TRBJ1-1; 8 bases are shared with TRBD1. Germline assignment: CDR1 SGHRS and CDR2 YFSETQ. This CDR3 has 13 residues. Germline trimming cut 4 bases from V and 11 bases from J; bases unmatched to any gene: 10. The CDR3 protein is CASSQDRDGRAFF. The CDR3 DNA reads TGCGCCAGCAGCCAGGACAGGGACGGGCGGGCTTTCTTT.

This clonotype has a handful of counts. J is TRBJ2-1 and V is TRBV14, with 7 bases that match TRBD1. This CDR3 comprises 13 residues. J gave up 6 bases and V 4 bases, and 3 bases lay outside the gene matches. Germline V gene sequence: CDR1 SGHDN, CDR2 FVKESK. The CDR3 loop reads CASSPDRANEQFF. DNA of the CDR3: TGTGCCAGCAGCCCCGACAGGGCCAATGAGCAGTTCTTC. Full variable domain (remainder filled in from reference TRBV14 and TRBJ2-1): EAGVTQFPSHSVIEKGQTVTLRCDPISGHDNLYWYRRVMGKEIKFLLHFVKESKQDESGMPNNRFLAERTGGTYSTLKVQPAELEDSGVYFCASSPDRANEQFFGPGTRLTVL.

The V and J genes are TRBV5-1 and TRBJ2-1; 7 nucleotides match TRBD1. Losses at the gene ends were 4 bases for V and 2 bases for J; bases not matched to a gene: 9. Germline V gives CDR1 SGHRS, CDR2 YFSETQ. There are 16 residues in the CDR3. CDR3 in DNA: TGCGCCAGCAGCCTCATCAGGGGGTCCGCCTACAATGAGCAGTTCTTC. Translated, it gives CASSLIRGSAYNEQFF.

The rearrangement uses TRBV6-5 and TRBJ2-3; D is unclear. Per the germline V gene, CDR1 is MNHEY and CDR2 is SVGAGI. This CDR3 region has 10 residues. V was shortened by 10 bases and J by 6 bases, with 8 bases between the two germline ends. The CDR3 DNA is TGTGCCACCCATGGGGATACGCAGTATTTT. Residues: CATHGDTQYF.

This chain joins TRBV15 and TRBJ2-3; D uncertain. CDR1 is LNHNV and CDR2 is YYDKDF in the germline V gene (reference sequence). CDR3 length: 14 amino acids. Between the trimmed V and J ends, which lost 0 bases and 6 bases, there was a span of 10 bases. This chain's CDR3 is CATSREYLGDTQYF. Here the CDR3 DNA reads TGTGCCACCAGCAGAGAATACTTAGGGGATACGCAGTATTTT.

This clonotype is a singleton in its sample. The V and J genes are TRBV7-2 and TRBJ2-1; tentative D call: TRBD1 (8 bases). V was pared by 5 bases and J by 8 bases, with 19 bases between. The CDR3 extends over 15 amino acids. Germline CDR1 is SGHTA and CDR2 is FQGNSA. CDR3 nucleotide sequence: TGTGCCAGCAGCCCAAGCGGGACAGGTACCCATGAGCAGTTCTTC. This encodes CASSPSGTGTHEQFF.

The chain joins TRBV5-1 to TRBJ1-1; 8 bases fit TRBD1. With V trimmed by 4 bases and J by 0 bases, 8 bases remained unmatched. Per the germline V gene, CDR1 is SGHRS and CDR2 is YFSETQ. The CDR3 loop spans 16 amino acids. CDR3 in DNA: TGCGCCAGCAGCAAGGGACAGGCGAACATGAACACTGAAGCTTTCTTT. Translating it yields CASSKGQANMNTEAFF.

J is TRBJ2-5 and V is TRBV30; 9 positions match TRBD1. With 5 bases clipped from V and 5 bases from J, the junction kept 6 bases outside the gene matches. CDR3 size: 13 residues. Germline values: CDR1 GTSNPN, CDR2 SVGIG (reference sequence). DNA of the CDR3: TGTGCCTGGGAGGACAGGGGTCGGGAGACCCAGTACTTC. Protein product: CAWEDRGRETQYF.

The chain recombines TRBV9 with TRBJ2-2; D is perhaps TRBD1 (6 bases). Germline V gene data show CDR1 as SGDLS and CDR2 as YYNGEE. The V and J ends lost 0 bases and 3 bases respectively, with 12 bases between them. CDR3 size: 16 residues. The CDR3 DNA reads TGTGCCAGCAGCGTAGCAGGGGACGCGGACACCGGGGAGCTGTTTTTT. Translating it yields CASSVAGDADTGELFF. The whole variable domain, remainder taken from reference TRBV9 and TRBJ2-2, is DSGVTQTPKHLITATGQRVTLRCSPRSGDLSVYWYQQSLDQGLQFLIQYYNGEERAKGNILERFSAQQFPDLHSELNLSSLELGDSALYFCASSVAGDADTGELFFGEGSRLTVL.

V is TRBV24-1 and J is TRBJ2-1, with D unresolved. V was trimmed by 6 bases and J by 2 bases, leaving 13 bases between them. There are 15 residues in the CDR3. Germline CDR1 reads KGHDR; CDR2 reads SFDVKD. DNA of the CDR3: TGTGCCACCAGTTCACACCTCTTACCCTACAATGAGCAGTTCTTC. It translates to CATSSHLLPYNEQFF.

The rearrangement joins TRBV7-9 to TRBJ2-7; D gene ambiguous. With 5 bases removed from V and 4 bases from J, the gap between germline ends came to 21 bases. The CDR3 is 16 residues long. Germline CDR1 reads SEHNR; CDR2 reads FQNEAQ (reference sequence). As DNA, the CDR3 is TGTGCCAGCAGCCCCGGATCTTACGGCTTAAAGTACGAGCAGTACTTC. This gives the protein CASSPGSYGLKYEQYF. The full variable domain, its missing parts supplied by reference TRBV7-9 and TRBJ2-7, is DTGVSQNPRHKITKRGQNVTFRCDPISEHNRLYWYRQTLGQGPEFLTYFQNEAQLEKSRLLSDRFSAERPKGSFSTLEIQRTEQGDSAMYLCASSPGSYGLKYEQYFGPGTRLTVT.